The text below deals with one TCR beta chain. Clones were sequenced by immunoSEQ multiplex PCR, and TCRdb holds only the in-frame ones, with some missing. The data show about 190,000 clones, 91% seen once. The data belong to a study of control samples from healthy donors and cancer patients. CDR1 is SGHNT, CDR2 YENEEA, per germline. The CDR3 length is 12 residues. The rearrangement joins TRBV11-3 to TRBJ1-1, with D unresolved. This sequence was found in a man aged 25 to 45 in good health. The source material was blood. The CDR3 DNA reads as TGTGTCAAGCTTTGGCCGAACACTGAAGCTTTCTTT. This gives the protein CVKLWPNTEAFF.